The entry below gives a single T cell receptor (beta chain) sequence along with its context. This CDR3 has 16 amino acids. CDR1 and CDR2 (germline): KGHSH, LQKENI. Trimming cost V 2 bases and J 10 bases; bases outside gene matches: 8. These data belong to a study of blood T cell repertoires in COVID-19. For the study at large: COVID-19 samples from acute and convalescent phases originated in the United States, Italy and Spain. T cells, B-cell-depleted T cells, or PBMCs supplied cDNA or gDNA.

In the study's own analysis: Reference gene primer amplification gave nucleated cell count estimates. Method: immunoSEQ multiplex PCR; TCRdb's copy keeps in-frame clones and lacks some. That table is the source of V, J and clone size, and D and trimming were worked out from the DNA. The sample gives about 100,000 clones, roughly 92% of which show up once; 2% to 2.5% is in the top ten. The sequenced material came from peripheral blood. This clonotype originated in a man aged 45 to 65 with active COVID-19. V usage is TRBV18 and J usage is TRBJ2-2; 12 bases are shared with TRBD1. DNA of the CDR3: TGTGCCAGCTCACCAGGGACAGGGGGCGATGGAGCGGAGCTGTTTTTT. This gives the protein CASSPGTGGDGAELFF.